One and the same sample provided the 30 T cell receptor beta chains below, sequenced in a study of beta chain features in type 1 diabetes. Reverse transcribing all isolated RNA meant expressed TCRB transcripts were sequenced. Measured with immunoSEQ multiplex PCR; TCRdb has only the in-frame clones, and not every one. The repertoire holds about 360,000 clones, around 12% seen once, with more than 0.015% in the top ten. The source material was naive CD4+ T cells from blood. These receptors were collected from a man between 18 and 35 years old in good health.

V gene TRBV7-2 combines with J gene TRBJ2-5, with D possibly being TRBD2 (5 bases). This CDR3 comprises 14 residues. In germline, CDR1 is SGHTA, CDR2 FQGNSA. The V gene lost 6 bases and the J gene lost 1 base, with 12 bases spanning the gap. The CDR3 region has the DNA TGTGCCAGCAGTCCCCCGGGATCCCAAGAGACCCAGTACTTC. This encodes CASSPPGSQETQYF.

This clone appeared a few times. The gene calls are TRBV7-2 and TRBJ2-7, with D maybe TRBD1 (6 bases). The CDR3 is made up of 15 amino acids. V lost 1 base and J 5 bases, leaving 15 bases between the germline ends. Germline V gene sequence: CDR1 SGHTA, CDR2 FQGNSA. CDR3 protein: CASSLGPQGWNEQYF. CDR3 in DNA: TGTGCCAGCAGCTTAGGACCACAGGGCTGGAACGAGCAGTACTTC.

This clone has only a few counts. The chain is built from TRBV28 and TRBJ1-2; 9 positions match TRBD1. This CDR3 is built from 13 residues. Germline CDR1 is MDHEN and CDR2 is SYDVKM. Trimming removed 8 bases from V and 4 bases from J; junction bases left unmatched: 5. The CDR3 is CASAGTGSYGYTF. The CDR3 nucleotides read TGTGCCAGCGCCGGGACAGGGTCCTATGGCTACACCTTC.

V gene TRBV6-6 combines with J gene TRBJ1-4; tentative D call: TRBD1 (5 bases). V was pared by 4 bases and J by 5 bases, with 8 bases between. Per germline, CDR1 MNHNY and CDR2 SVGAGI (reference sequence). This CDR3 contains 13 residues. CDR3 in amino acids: CASSFRANEKLFF. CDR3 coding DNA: TGTGCCAGCAGTTTCAGGGCCAATGAAAAACTGTTTTTT.

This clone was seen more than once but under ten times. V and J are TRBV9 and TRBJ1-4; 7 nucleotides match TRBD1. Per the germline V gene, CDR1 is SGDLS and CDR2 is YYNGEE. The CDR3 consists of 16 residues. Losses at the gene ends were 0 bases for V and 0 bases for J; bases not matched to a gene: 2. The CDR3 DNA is TGTGCCAGCAGCGTAGGGGGACAGCCAACTAATGAAAAACTGTTTTTT. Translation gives CASSVGGQPTNEKLFF.

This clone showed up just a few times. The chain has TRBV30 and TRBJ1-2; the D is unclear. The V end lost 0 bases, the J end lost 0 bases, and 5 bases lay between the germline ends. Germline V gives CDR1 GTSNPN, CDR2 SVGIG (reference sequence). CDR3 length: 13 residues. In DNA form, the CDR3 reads TGTGCCTGGAGTGTCAGTCCTAACTATGGCTACACCTTC. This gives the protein CAWSVSPNYGYTF.

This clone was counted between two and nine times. CDR3 protein: CASSVDEVFNEAFF. The CDR3 nucleotides read TGTGCCAGCAGCGTAGACGAGGTTTTTAATGAAGCTTTCTTT. V and J are TRBV9 and TRBJ1-1; D is uncertain. CDR1 is SGDLS, CDR2 YYNGEE, per germline. The CDR3 spans 14 residues. V lost 0 bases and J 7 bases, leaving 13 bases between the germline ends.

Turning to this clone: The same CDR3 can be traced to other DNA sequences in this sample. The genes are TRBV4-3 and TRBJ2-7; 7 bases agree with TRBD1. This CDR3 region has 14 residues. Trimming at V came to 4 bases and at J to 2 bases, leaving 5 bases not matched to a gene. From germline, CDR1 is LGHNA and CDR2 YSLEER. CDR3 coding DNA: TGCGCCAGCAGCCCCCGACAGGGAGCCTACGAGCAGTACTTC. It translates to CASSPRQGAYEQYF.

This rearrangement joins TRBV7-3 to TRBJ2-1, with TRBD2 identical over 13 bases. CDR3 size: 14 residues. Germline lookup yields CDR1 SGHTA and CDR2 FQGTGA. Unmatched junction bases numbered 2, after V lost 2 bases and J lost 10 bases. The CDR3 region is CASSLLLAGGEQFF. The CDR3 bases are TGTGCCAGCAGCTTACTACTAGCGGGGGGGGAGCAGTTCTTC.

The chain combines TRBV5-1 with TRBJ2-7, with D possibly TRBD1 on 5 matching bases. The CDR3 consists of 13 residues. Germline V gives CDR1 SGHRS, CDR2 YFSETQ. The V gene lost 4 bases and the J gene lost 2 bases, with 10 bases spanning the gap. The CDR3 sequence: CASSVDRPYEQYF. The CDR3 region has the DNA TGCGCCAGCAGCGTTGACAGACCCTACGAGCAGTACTTC.

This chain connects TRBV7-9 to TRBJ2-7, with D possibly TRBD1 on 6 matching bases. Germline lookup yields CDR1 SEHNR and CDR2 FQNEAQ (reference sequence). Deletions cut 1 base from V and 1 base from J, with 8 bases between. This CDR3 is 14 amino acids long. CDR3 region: CASSLVDRSYEQYF. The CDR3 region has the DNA TGTGCCAGCAGCTTAGTGGACAGATCCTACGAGCAGTACTTC.

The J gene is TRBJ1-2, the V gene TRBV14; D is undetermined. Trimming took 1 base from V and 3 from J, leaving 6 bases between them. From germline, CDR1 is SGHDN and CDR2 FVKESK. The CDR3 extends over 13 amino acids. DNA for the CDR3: TGTGCCAGCAGCCAAGGGCAGGACTATGGCTACACCTTC. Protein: CASSQGQDYGYTF.

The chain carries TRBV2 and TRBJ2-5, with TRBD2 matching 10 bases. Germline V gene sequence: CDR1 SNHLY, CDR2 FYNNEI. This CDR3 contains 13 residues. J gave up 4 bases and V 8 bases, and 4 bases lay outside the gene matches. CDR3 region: CASERGGGETQYF. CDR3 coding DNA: TGTGCCAGCGAGCGGGGGGGAGGAGAGACCCAGTACTTC.

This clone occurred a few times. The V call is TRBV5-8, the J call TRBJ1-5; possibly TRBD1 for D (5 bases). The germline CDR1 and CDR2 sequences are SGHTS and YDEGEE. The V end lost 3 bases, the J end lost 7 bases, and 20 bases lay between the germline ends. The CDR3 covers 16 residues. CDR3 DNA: TGTGCCAGCAGCTCCCGGTGGAGGGGCGTCGGACAGCCCCAGCATTTT. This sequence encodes CASSSRWRGVGQPQHF.

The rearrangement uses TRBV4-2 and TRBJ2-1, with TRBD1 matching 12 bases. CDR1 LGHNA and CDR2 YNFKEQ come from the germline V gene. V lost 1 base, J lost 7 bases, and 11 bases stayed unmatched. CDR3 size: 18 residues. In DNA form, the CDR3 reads TGTGCCAGCAGCCAAGGATTCACCGGGACAGGGGGCACGAATGAGCAGTTCTTC. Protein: CASSQGFTGTGGTNEQFF.

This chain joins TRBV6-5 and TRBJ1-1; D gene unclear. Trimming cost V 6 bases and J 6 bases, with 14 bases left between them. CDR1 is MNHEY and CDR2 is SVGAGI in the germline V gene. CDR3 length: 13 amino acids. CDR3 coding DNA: TGTGCCAGCAGCCGATCCGGCGGGTCTGAAGCTTTCTTT. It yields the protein CASSRSGGSEAFF.

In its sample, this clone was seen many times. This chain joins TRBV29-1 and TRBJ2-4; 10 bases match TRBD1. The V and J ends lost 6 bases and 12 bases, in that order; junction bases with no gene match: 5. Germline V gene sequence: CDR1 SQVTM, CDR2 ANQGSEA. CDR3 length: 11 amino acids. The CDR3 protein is CSVMDRGNQYF. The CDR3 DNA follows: TGCAGCGTCATGGACAGGGGGAATCAGTACTTC.

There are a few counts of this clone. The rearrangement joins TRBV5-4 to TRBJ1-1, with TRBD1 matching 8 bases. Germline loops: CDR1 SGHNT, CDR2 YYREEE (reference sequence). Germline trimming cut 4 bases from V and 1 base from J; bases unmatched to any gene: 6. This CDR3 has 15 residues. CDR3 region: CASSQAGQGNTEAFF. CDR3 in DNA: TGTGCCAGCAGCCAAGCTGGACAGGGGAACACTGAAGCTTTCTTT.

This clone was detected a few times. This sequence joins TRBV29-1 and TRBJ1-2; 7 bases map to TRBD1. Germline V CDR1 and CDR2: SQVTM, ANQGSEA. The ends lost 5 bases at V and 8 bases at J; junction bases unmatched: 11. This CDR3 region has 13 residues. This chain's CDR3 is CSVKTGTRVGYTF. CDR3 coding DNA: TGCAGCGTTAAGACAGGGACGAGAGTGGGCTACACCTTC.

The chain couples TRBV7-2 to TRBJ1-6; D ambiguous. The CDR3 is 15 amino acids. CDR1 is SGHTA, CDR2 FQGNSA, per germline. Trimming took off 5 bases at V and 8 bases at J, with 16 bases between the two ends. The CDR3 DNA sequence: TGTGCCAGCAGCCCCCGGGTCTTGTCGTATTCACCCCTCCACTTT. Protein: CASSPRVLSYSPLHF.

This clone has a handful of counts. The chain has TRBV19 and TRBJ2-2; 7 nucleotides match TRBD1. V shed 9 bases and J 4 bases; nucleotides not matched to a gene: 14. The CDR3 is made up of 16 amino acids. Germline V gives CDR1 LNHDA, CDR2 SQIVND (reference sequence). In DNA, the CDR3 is TGTGCCAGCCGGGCGACAAGGACAGGTCGCACCGGGGAGCTGTTTTTT. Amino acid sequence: CASRATRTGRTGELFF. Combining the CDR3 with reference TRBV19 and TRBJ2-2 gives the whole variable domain DGGITQSPKYLFRKEGQNVTLSCEQNLNHDAMYWYRQDPGQGLRLIYYSQIVNDFQKGDIAEGYSVSREKKESFPLTVTSAQKNPTAFYLCASRATRTGRTGELFFGEGSRLTVL.

Here the CDR3 DNA reads TGTGCCAGCCTGAGCCCGCTTATGAACACTGAAGCTTTCTTT. Protein: CASLSPLMNTEAFF. This chain links TRBV6-5 with TRBJ1-1, with D unclear. CDR1 and CDR2 (germline): MNHEY, SVGAGI. This CDR3 is 14 amino acids long. Trimming stripped 8 bases from V and 0 bases from J, with 13 bases between.

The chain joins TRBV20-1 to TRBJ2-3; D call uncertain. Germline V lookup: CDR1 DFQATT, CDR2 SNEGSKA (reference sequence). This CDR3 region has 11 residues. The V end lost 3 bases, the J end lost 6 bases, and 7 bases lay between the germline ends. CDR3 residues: CSARPRDTQYF. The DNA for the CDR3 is TGCAGTGCTAGGCCCCGGGATACGCAGTATTTT.

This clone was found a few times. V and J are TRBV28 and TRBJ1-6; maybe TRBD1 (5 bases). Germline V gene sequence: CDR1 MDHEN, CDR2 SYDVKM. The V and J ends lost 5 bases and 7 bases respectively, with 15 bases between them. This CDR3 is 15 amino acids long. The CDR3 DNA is TGTGCCAGCAGTAAGAACCTGGGGCGGAATTCACCCCTCCACTTT. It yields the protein CASSKNLGRNSPLHF.

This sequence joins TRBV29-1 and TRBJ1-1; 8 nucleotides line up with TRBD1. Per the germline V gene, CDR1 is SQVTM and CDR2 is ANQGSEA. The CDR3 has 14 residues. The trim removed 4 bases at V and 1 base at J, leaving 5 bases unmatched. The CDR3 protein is CSVGSGQGNTEAFF. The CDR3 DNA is TGCAGCGTTGGCTCAGGACAGGGGAACACTGAAGCTTTCTTT.

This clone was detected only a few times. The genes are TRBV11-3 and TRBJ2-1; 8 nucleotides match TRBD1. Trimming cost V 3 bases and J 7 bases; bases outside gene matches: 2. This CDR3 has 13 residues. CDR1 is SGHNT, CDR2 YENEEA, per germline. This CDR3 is CASSFRQGNEQFF. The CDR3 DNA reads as TGTGCCAGCAGCTTCAGACAGGGGAATGAGCAGTTCTTC.

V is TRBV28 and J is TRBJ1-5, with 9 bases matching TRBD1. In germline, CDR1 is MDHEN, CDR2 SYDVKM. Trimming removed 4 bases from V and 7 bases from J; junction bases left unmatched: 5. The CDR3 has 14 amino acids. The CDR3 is CASSSGQGAQPQHF. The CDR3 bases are TGTGCCAGCAGTTCGGGACAGGGCGCCCAGCCCCAGCATTTT.

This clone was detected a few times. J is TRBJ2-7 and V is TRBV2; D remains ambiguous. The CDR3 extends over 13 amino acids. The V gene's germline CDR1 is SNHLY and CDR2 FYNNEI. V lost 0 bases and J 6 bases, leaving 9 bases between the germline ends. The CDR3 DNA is TGTGCCAGCAGTGAAGCCACCGCCGGCGAGCAGTACTTC. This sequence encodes CASSEATAGEQYF.

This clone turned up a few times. CDR3 sequence reads: CATGDGPNTEAFF. CDR3 in DNA: TGTGCCACAGGGGACGGACCGAACACTGAAGCTTTCTTT. This chain links TRBV4-2 with TRBJ1-1; D is possibly TRBD1 (6 bases). V was shortened by 10 bases and J by 1 base, with 13 bases between the two germline ends. The CDR3 runs 13 residues. Germline V gives CDR1 LGHNA, CDR2 YNFKEQ.

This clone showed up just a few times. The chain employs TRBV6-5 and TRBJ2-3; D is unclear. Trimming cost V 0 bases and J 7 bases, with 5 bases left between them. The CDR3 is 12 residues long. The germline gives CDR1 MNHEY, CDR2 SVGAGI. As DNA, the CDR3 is TGTGCCAGCAGTTACTCGAGCCATACGCAGTATTTT. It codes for CASSYSSHTQYF.